This T cell receptor (beta chain) was sequenced during a study of blood T cell repertoires in COVID-19. The CDR3 consists of 14 residues. Trimming removed 2 bases from V and 6 bases from J; junction bases left unmatched: 4. The germline V gene has CDR1 MNHEY and CDR2 SVGAGI. The method was immunoSEQ multiplex PCR; TCRdb's version includes in-frame clones alone and lacks a portion of them. The repertoire holds under 150,000 clones, with approximately 85% as singletons. The TCR was taken from a woman aged 60-70 years with COVID-19, enrolled during active disease. The chain recombines TRBV6-5 with TRBJ1-2, with 9 positions matching TRBD1. The sequenced sample was peripheral blood. The CDR3 nucleotides are TGTGCCAGCAGTTACGCCGGGACAGGGAATGGCTACACCTTC. It is translated as CASSYAGTGNGYTF.